These T cell receptor beta chains were read from a single sample in a study of regulatory T cells in long-lasting Graves disease. Via MiXCR, TCRdb re-called the multiplex PCR reads, giving one row per CDR3 protein. Of about 500,000 distinct CDR3 sequences listed, around 15% are singletons. These records were also assigned to another study, of T cells in Graves' hyperthyroidism and ophthalmopathy.

Here the sequenced sample was peripheral blood mononuclear cells (PBMCs), taken at new diagnosis, from a patient treated with antithyroid drugs. The receptors shown here come from a man aged 40-55 years with Graves disease. Both conserved end residues are part of each CDR3. The D gene is left open where the match is weak. Size tells how often a clone was seen (once, few, many) or the class of an expanded clone, and some rows leave it out.

v_gene: TRBV7-9
j_gene: TRBJ2-2
d_gene: TRBD2
abundance: .
CDR3aa: CASSTRTSGSTGELFF
CDR3nt: TGTGCCAGCAGCACCCGGACTAGCGGAAGCACCGGGGAGCTGTTTTTT

v_gene: TRBV24-1
j_gene: TRBJ1-1
d_gene: .
abundance: many
CDR3aa: CATREGRQAFF
CDR3nt: TGTGCCACCAGGGAGGGCAGACAAGCTTTCTTT

v_gene: TRBV7-9
j_gene: TRBJ1-4
d_gene: .
abundance: few
CDR3aa: CASSSDGGEKLFF
CDR3nt: TGTGCCAGCAGTTCTGACGGGGGGGAAAAACTGTTTTTT

v_gene: TRBV5-1
j_gene: TRBJ2-5
d_gene: .
abundance: .
CDR3aa: CASRPGTVVWETQYF
CDR3nt: TGCGCCAGCAGGCCAGGCACAGTGGTTTGGGAGACCCAGTACTTC

v_gene: TRBV5-1
j_gene: TRBJ2-5
d_gene: TRBD1
abundance: .
CDR3aa: CASSYRGQPQETQYF
CDR3nt: TGCGCCAGCAGCTACAGGGGGCAACCCCAAGAGACCCAGTACTTC

v_gene: TRBV5-1
j_gene: TRBJ1-1
d_gene: TRBD1
abundance: .
CDR3aa: CASSFQGGRGEAFF
CDR3nt: TGCGCCAGCAGCTTCCAGGGGGGGCGCGGTGAAGCTTTCTTT

v_gene: TRBV7-9
j_gene: TRBJ1-1
d_gene: .
abundance: many
CDR3aa: CASSRGGGGTEAFF
CDR3nt: TGTGCCAGCAGCCGAGGAGGGGGTGGCACTGAAGCTTTCTTT

v_gene: TRBV6-1
j_gene: TRBJ2-7
d_gene: TRBD1
abundance: many
CDR3aa: CASSEGTGGYEQYF
CDR3nt: TGTGCCAGCAGTGAAGGGACAGGGGGCTACGAGCAGTACTTC

v_gene: TRBV2
j_gene: TRBJ2-3
d_gene: .
abundance: .
CDR3aa: CASSEGVGQADTQYF
CDR3nt: TGTGCCAGCAGTGAAGGGGTGGGGCAGGCAGATACGCAGTATTTT

v_gene: TRBV7-9
j_gene: TRBJ2-2
d_gene: .
abundance: .
CDR3aa: CEWEADTGELFF
CDR3nt: TGTGAGTGGGAGGCCGACACCGGGGAGCTGTTTTTT

v_gene: TRBV6-2/TRBV6-3
j_gene: TRBJ1-2
d_gene: .
abundance: many
CDR3aa: CASSSLAANNGYTF
CDR3nt: TGTGCCAGCAGTTCCCTTGCAGCCAACAATGGCTACACCTTC

v_gene: TRBV2
j_gene: TRBJ2-5
d_gene: TRBD2
abundance: .
CDR3aa: CASSEGLAGEETQYF
CDR3nt: TGTGCCAGCAGTGAAGGACTAGCGGGAGAAGAGACCCAGTACTTC

v_gene: TRBV28
j_gene: TRBJ1-2
d_gene: .
abundance: .
CDR3aa: CASSSHNYGYTF
CDR3nt: TGTGCCAGCAGTTCCCACAACTATGGCTACACCTTC

v_gene: TRBV20-1
j_gene: TRBJ2-1
d_gene: .
abundance: many
CDR3aa: CSARDNSRSYNEQFF
CDR3nt: TGCAGTGCTAGAGACAATTCCCGCTCCTACAATGAGCAGTTCTTC

v_gene: TRBV10-1
j_gene: TRBJ2-3
d_gene: .
abundance: many
CDR3aa: CASSDHGGATDTQYF
CDR3nt: TGCGCCAGCAGTGATCATGGCGGAGCCACAGATACGCAGTATTTT

v_gene: TRBV2
j_gene: TRBJ2-1
d_gene: TRBD1
abundance: many
CDR3aa: CASRPRQGSSSYNEQFF
CDR3nt: TGTGCCAGCAGGCCACGACAGGGGTCGAGCTCCTACAATGAGCAGTTCTTC

v_gene: TRBV20-1
j_gene: TRBJ2-1
d_gene: .
abundance: many
CDR3aa: CSARDNRIDNEQFF
CDR3nt: TGCAGTGCTAGAGACAACAGGATAGACAATGAGCAGTTCTTC

v_gene: TRBV7-9
j_gene: TRBJ1-5
d_gene: TRBD1
abundance: few
CDR3aa: CASSLTGVHGNQPQHF
CDR3nt: TGTGCCAGCAGCTTGACAGGGGTTCATGGCAATCAGCCCCAGCATTTT

v_gene: TRBV10-3
j_gene: TRBJ1-1
d_gene: TRBD1
abundance: .
CDR3aa: CATSEQRGQRNTEAFF
CDR3nt: TGTGCCACATCGGAGCAGAGGGGACAGAGGAACACTGAAGCTTTCTTT

v_gene: TRBV30
j_gene: TRBJ2-1
d_gene: .
abundance: many
CDR3aa: CAWSLLYNEQFF
CDR3nt: TGTGCCTGGAGTTTGCTTTATAATGAGCAGTTCTTC

v_gene: TRBV11-2
j_gene: TRBJ2-3
d_gene: .
abundance: .
CDR3aa: CASSLRRAGASTDTQYF
CDR3nt: TGTGCCAGCAGCTTACGCAGGGCAGGGGCTAGCACAGATACGCAGTATTTT

v_gene: TRBV9
j_gene: TRBJ1-2
d_gene: TRBD1
abundance: few
CDR3aa: CASSGSNRGQNYGYTF
CDR3nt: TGTGCCAGCAGCGGGTCAAACAGGGGGCAAAACTATGGCTACACCTTC

v_gene: TRBV28
j_gene: TRBJ2-6
d_gene: .
abundance: few
CDR3aa: CASSLTGYGANVLTF
CDR3nt: TGTGCCAGCAGTCTCACGGGATACGGGGCCAACGTCCTGACTTTC

v_gene: TRBV28
j_gene: TRBJ1-2
d_gene: .
abundance: many
CDR3aa: CASSFQANYGYTF
CDR3nt: TGTGCCAGCAGTTTTCAGGCTAACTATGGCTACACCTTC

v_gene: TRBV4-1
j_gene: TRBJ2-2
d_gene: .
abundance: .
CDR3aa: CASSQVLLTGELFF
CDR3nt: TGCGCCAGCAGCCAAGTGCTGCTCACCGGGGAGCTGTTTTTT

v_gene: TRBV20-1
j_gene: TRBJ2-1
d_gene: .
abundance: many
CDR3aa: CSAREKAGRGGDEQFF
CDR3nt: TGCAGTGCTAGAGAAAAGGCGGGCAGAGGAGGGGATGAGCAGTTCTTC

v_gene: TRBV11-2
j_gene: TRBJ2-7
d_gene: .
abundance: many
CDR3aa: CASSLARTRTYEQYF
CDR3nt: TGTGCCAGCAGCTTAGCTAGAACAAGAACCTACGAGCAGTACTTC

v_gene: TRBV3-1
j_gene: TRBJ1-6
d_gene: .
abundance: few
CDR3aa: CASSQEMAAYSPLHF
CDR3nt: TGTGCCAGCAGCCAAGAGATGGCCGCGTATTCACCCCTCCACTTT

v_gene: TRBV2
j_gene: TRBJ1-1
d_gene: .
abundance: many
CDR3aa: CASSEVRGNTEAFF
CDR3nt: TGTGCCAGCAGTGAAGTGAGGGGGAACACTGAAGCTTTCTTT

v_gene: TRBV6-1
j_gene: TRBJ2-1
d_gene: TRBD1
abundance: .
CDR3aa: CASRTDRGIDNEQFF
CDR3nt: TGTGCCAGCAGAACAGACAGGGGTATCGACAATGAGCAGTTCTTC

v_gene: TRBV30
j_gene: TRBJ2-7
d_gene: .
abundance: many
CDR3aa: CAWNRDGPYEQYF
CDR3nt: TGTGCCTGGAACAGGGACGGACCCTACGAGCAGTACTTC

v_gene: TRBV6-2/TRBV6-3
j_gene: TRBJ2-2
d_gene: .
abundance: .
CDR3aa: CASSYGDANTGELFF
CDR3nt: TGTGCCAGCAGTTACGGGGACGCGAACACCGGGGAGCTGTTTTTT

v_gene: TRBV13
j_gene: TRBJ2-2
d_gene: TRBD2
abundance: many
CDR3aa: CASSLGSGRLAGELFF
CDR3nt: TGTGCCAGCAGCTTAGGTAGCGGGAGGTTGGCCGGGGAGCTGTTTTTT

v_gene: TRBV2
j_gene: TRBJ2-5
d_gene: TRBD1
abundance: many
CDR3aa: CASSEALDRVLRETQYF
CDR3nt: TGTGCCAGCAGTGAAGCGCTTGACAGGGTACTCAGGGAGACCCAGTACTTC

v_gene: TRBV11-3
j_gene: TRBJ2-2
d_gene: .
abundance: few
CDR3aa: CASSLVFGSLLDTGELFF
CDR3nt: TGTGCCAGCAGCTTAGTCTTCGGCAGCCTTTTGGACACCGGGGAGCTGTTTTTT

v_gene: TRBV5-1
j_gene: TRBJ1-1
d_gene: .
abundance: many
CDR3aa: CASSGQGALNTEAFF
CDR3nt: TGCGCCAGCAGCGGACAAGGGGCGTTGAACACTGAAGCTTTCTTT

v_gene: TRBV6-1
j_gene: TRBJ2-7
d_gene: TRBD2
abundance: few
CDR3aa: CASGTSGYYEQYF
CDR3nt: TGTGCCAGTGGGACTAGCGGGTATTACGAGCAGTACTTC

v_gene: TRBV10-3
j_gene: TRBJ1-1
d_gene: TRBD1
abundance: few
CDR3aa: CASTRTGGTEAFF
CDR3nt: TGTGCCTCGACTCGGACAGGGGGCACTGAAGCTTTCTTT

v_gene: TRBV28
j_gene: TRBJ2-7
d_gene: .
abundance: many
CDR3aa: CASSPPGSPLAHEQYF
CDR3nt: TGTGCCAGCAGTCCCCCGGGTTCCCCGCTTGCACACGAGCAGTACTTC

v_gene: TRBV18
j_gene: TRBJ2-1
d_gene: TRBD2
abundance: many
CDR3aa: CASSPYSGVSYNEQFF
CDR3nt: TGTGCCAGCTCACCATACAGCGGGGTCTCCTACAATGAGCAGTTCTTC

v_gene: TRBV6-2/TRBV6-3
j_gene: TRBJ2-5
d_gene: .
abundance: many
CDR3aa: CASSYSFQGQQETQYF
CDR3nt: TGTGCCAGCAGTTACTCGTTTCAGGGGCAGCAAGAGACCCAGTACTTC

v_gene: TRBV7-2
j_gene: TRBJ2-1
d_gene: TRBD1
abundance: .
CDR3aa: CASRLTGFNEQFF
CDR3nt: TGTGCCAGCAGACTGACAGGGTTCAATGAGCAGTTCTTC

v_gene: TRBV18
j_gene: TRBJ2-1
d_gene: TRBD2
abundance: many
CDR3aa: CASSPGTSGNEQFF
CDR3nt: TGTGCCAGCTCACCAGGGACTAGCGGGAATGAGCAGTTCTTC

v_gene: TRBV14
j_gene: TRBJ2-2
d_gene: .
abundance: few
CDR3aa: CASSRTAGGTGELFF
CDR3nt: TGTGCCAGCAGCCGTACGGCAGGTGGAACCGGGGAGCTGTTTTTT

v_gene: TRBV28
j_gene: TRBJ2-1
d_gene: TRBD2
abundance: few
CDR3aa: CASRGGLSFNEQFF
CDR3nt: TGTGCCAGCAGGGGGGGACTATCCTTCAATGAGCAGTTCTTC

v_gene: TRBV28
j_gene: TRBJ1-2
d_gene: .
abundance: many
CDR3aa: CASSVDLGEGEVYGYTF
CDR3nt: TGTGCCAGCAGTGTTGACCTGGGGGAGGGGGAGGTCTATGGCTACACCTTC

v_gene: TRBV28
j_gene: TRBJ2-5
d_gene: .
abundance: many
CDR3aa: CASSLARFETQYF
CDR3nt: TGTGCCAGCAGTTTAGCCCGTTTTGAGACCCAGTACTTC

v_gene: TRBV28
j_gene: TRBJ1-5
d_gene: TRBD1
abundance: few
CDR3aa: CASSSQPGQSNQPQHF
CDR3nt: TGTGCCAGCAGTTCACAACCGGGACAGTCCAATCAGCCCCAGCATTTT

v_gene: TRBV24-1
j_gene: TRBJ1-1
d_gene: .
abundance: .
CDR3aa: CATSTGGYTEAFF
CDR3nt: TGTGCCACCAGCACCGGGGGCTACACTGAAGCTTTCTTT

v_gene: TRBV2
j_gene: TRBJ1-5
d_gene: .
abundance: many
CDR3aa: CASSDRVSNQPQHF
CDR3nt: TGTGCCAGCAGTGACAGGGTTAGCAATCAGCCCCAGCATTTT

v_gene: TRBV28
j_gene: TRBJ1-2
d_gene: .
abundance: many
CDR3aa: CASSPTLTNYGYTF
CDR3nt: TGTGCCAGCAGTCCGACCCTGACTAACTATGGCTACACCTTC

v_gene: TRBV20-1
j_gene: TRBJ2-7
d_gene: TRBD2
abundance: .
CDR3aa: CSASTGLAGAYEQYF
CDR3nt: TGCAGTGCTAGTACGGGACTAGCGGGAGCCTACGAGCAGTACTTC

v_gene: TRBV20-1
j_gene: TRBJ1-5
d_gene: .
abundance: many
CDR3aa: CSARESNQPQHF
CDR3nt: TGCAGTGCTAGAGAGAGCAATCAGCCCCAGCATTTT

v_gene: TRBV20-1
j_gene: TRBJ2-2
d_gene: .
abundance: many
CDR3aa: CSASLVGTDNTGELFF
CDR3nt: TGCAGTGCTAGTTTGGTGGGGACGGACAACACCGGGGAGCTGTTTTTT

v_gene: TRBV19
j_gene: TRBJ1-2
d_gene: .
abundance: .
CDR3aa: CASSILAGGDHGYTF
CDR3nt: TGTGCCAGTAGTATCCTAGCGGGAGGAGACCATGGCTACACCTTC